Described below is a single TCR beta chain sequence and its context. The target antigen is unknown. The data belong to a study of OX40 agonist ivuxolimab in advanced cancers. Turning to the study itself: Treatment received earlier with anti-PD-1, anti-PD-L1 or anti-CTLA-4 agents was allowed, and over 30% had some. The study, taken as a whole, reports: Some of the nonresponding patients also showed low levels of normalized T-cell clonal expansion.

Profiled with immunoSEQ multiplex PCR; TCRdb holds only in-frame clones, not every one. The sample yields 65,000 to 90,000 clones, more than 80% seen once. Germline-derived CDR1 and CDR2 are SGHTA and FQGNSA. Trimming pared 7 bases from V and 4 bases from J, leaving 16 bases between. The CDR3 totals 14 residues. The sequencing used CD4+ or CD8+ T cells sorted from blood, collected in a trial of the OX40 agonist ivuxolimab. The clonotype comes from an adult with an advanced solid tumor such as melanoma, head and neck, liver or kidney cancer. The V gene is TRBV7-2, the J gene TRBJ2-5; maybe TRBD2 (7 bases). For the CDR3, the DNA is TGTGCCAGCAAGGGGGGGGTCACCACAGAGACCCAGTACTTC. It translates to CASKGGVTTETQYF.